This T cell receptor (beta chain) is drawn from a study of cytomegalovirus exposure and HLA in healthy donors. Per the germline V gene, CDR1 is WNHNN and CDR2 is SYGVQD (reference sequence). V shed 3 bases and J 7 bases; nucleotides not matched to a gene: 2. The CDR3 is 14 amino acids. General study results and limits: It was taken for granted in presence/absence analyses that sequencing depth across donors was roughly uniform.

With regard to this clone: The antigen remains undetermined.

With 60 Vbeta and 13 Jbeta primers, the PCR was carried out. Assay: immunoSEQ multiplex PCR; the TCRdb copy retains only in-frame clones and omits some. The profile shows fewer than 70,000 clones, less than 70% of them singletons. The receptor was isolated from a woman in her 30s in good health and CMV-seronegative. The specimen sequenced was PBMCs. V is TRBV10-1 and J is TRBJ2-1, with 11 bases matching TRBD2. DNA for the CDR3: TGCGCCAGCAGTGACCCTAGCGGGGGGAATGAGCAGTTCTTC. Encoded protein: CASSDPSGGNEQFF.